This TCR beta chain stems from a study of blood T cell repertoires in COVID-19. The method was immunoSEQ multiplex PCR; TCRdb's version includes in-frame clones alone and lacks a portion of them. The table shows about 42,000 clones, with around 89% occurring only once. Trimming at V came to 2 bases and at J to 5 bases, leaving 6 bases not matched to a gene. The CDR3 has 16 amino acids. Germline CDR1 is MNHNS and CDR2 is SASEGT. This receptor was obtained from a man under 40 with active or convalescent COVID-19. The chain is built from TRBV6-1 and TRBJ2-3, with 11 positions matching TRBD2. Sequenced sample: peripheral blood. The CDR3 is CASSESIAGGIDTQYF. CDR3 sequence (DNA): TGTGCCAGCAGTGAATCGATAGCGGGGGGGATAGATACGCAGTATTTT.